The T cell receptor (beta chain) described here comes from a study of cytomegalovirus exposure and HLA in healthy donors. This PCR relied on a set of 60 Vbeta primers and 13 Jbeta primers. Data came from immunoSEQ multiplex PCR; TCRdb stores just in-frame clones and leaves some out. This sample has roughly 180,000 clones, with around 72% found just once. This clone was counted only a few times. The receptor was isolated from a female donor in good health and CMV-seronegative. Sequencing was performed on PBMCs.

Here the CDR3 DNA reads TGCGCCAGCAGCCAAGATAGTCCAGGGGGCGCTGGGGAGCTGTTTTTT. Its translation: CASSQDSPGGAGELFF. This chain joins TRBV4-3 and TRBJ2-2; 8 positions agree with TRBD1. Germline V gives CDR1 LGHNA, CDR2 YSLEER. Unmatched junction bases numbered 8, after V lost 0 bases and J lost 8 bases. The CDR3 runs 16 residues.